This T cell receptor (beta chain) originates from a study of Graves' ophthalmopathy and Graves' hyperthyroidism. The starting material, more than 8 ml of fresh peripheral blood, provided the PBMCs. The CDR3 sequence is 14 residues long. As to this clonotype: Mismatch with germline at one junction end may stem from a read error.

Amplification targeted the TCR beta CDR3 regions, with RNA transcripts as the source material. First-round RT-PCR employed HTBI primers, with a second-round multiplex PCR after it. TCRdb re-derived calls from the multiplex PCR reads in MiXCR, one entry per CDR3 protein. The repertoire holds roughly 410,000 distinct CDR3 sequences, with 15% to 19% as singletons. V is TRBV12-3 or TRBV12-4 and J is TRBJ1-1; D remains unclear. The TCR sequence derives from a woman in her late teens or twenties with stable Graves' hyperthyroidism. The specimen sequenced was peripheral blood. CDR3 nucleotide sequence: TGTGTCAGCAGATCCTTAGACACGAACACTGAAGCCTTCTTT. The encoded protein is CVSRSLDTNTEAFF.